Listed here are 11 T cell receptor beta chains from one sample, sequenced in a study of shared clonotypes between healthy human individuals. CD8 cells regarded as naive lacked CD45RO, were positively chosen for CCR7, and omitted terminally differentiated effector memory CD45RA+ cells. TCRdb keeps only in-frame clones here, not all; method: immunoSEQ multiplex PCR. The data contain approximately 590,000 clones, nearly 97% of them singletons. Sequencing was carried out using naive CD8+ T cells sorted from blood. Source of these receptors: a woman between 25 and 40 years old in good health.

This clone was picked up one time. The genes are TRBV28 and TRBJ1-1; D is possibly TRBD1 (5 bases). V was trimmed by 6 bases and J by 0 bases, leaving 17 bases between them. This CDR3 is built from 16 residues. Looked up from germline, CDR1 is MDHEN and CDR2 is SYDVKM. The CDR3 DNA sequence: TGTGCCAGCAGCTGGGGGGGGACTACCTTGAACACTGAAGCTTTCTTT. Translation: CASSWGGTTLNTEAFF.

The V call is TRBV27, the J call TRBJ2-1; 8 positions agree with TRBD2. V lost 5 bases and J lost 4; bases outside the gene matches: 16. The CDR3 is 18 amino acids. Germline CDR1 and CDR2: MNHEY and SMNVEV (reference sequence). The CDR3 loop is CASSVFPLPGTSYNEQFF. The DNA for the CDR3 is TGTGCCAGCAGTGTTTTCCCGCTACCCGGGACTAGTTACAATGAGCAGTTCTTC.

This clone was counted between two and nine times. V is TRBV2 and J is TRBJ1-2, with no clear D. The CDR3 is 11 amino acids. The germline V gene has CDR1 SNHLY and CDR2 FYNNEI. V was cut by 1 base and J by 8 bases, with 5 bases left in between. The CDR3 DNA follows: TGTGCCAGCAGTGAAGGATGGGGCTACACCTTC. This translates into CASSEGWGYTF.

The chain is built from TRBV29-1 and TRBJ2-1; D remains unclear. The CDR3 runs to 9 residues. Germline CDR1 SQVTM, CDR2 ANQGSEA. V was trimmed by 3 bases and J by 10 bases, leaving 4 bases between them. CDR3 residues: CSVDEEQFF. The CDR3, as DNA: TGCAGCGTTGATGAGGAGCAGTTCTTC.

The V call is TRBV6-5, the J call TRBJ2-2; D possibly matches TRBD1 or TRBD2 (5 bases each). CDR1 is MNHEY and CDR2 is SVGAGI in the germline V gene. CDR3 length equals 14 residues. V was shortened by 3 bases and J by 4 bases, with 9 bases between the two germline ends. CDR3 region: CASSYGGATGELFF. The CDR3 region has the DNA TGTGCCAGCAGTTATGGGGGAGCCACCGGGGAGCTGTTTTTT.

The chain employs TRBV6-5 and TRBJ2-1; possible D gene TRBD2, 6 bases. The length of the CDR3 is 15 residues. Germline CDR1 reads MNHEY; CDR2 reads SVGAGI. Between the trimmed V and J ends, which lost 6 bases and 4 bases, there was a span of 16 bases. The CDR3 spells CASSPPGGTYNEQFF. DNA for the CDR3: TGTGCCAGCAGCCCCCCCGGCGGGACGTACAATGAGCAGTTCTTC.

The chain carries TRBV27 and TRBJ2-7; D assignment may be TRBD1 or TRBD2 (5 bases each). With 2 bases removed from V and 4 bases from J, the gap between germline ends came to 15 bases. CDR1 is MNHEY and CDR2 is SMNVEV in the germline V gene (reference sequence). CDR3 length: 15 residues. In DNA, the CDR3 is TGTGCCAGCAGTTTAGGGGATGGGGACCTATACGAGCAGTACTTC. Translation gives CASSLGDGDLYEQYF.

This chain links TRBV15 with TRBJ1-4; D may be TRBD1 (5 bases). The CDR3 spans 15 residues. Trimming took 1 base from V and 6 from J, leaving 12 bases between them. Germline V gives CDR1 LNHNV, CDR2 YYDKDF (reference sequence). CDR3 DNA: TGTGCCACCAGCAGAGTCGACCTGGGGGATGAAAAACTGTTTTTT. The encoded protein is CATSRVDLGDEKLFF.

The genes are TRBV7-9 and TRBJ1-4; maybe TRBD1 (5 bases). The CDR3 loop spans 13 amino acids. V lost 6 bases and J lost 7, with 12 bases in between. Germline V lookup: CDR1 SEHNR, CDR2 FQNEAQ (reference sequence). The CDR3 nucleotides read TGTGCCAGCAGTCCGCAGGGAGGTGAAAAACTGTTTTTT. Translation gives CASSPQGGEKLFF.

The chain carries TRBV19 and TRBJ2-7, with D possibly TRBD2 on 6 matching bases. The ends were cut back, 2 bases at V and 3 bases at J, with 11 bases in the middle. CDR3 length: 14 residues. Per the germline V gene, CDR1 is LNHDA and CDR2 is SQIVND (reference sequence). The CDR3 reads CASSITRGYYEQYF. Written as DNA, the CDR3 is TGTGCCAGTAGTATAACCCGGGGGTACTACGAGCAGTACTTC.

The chain has TRBV13 and TRBJ2-7; 9 bases are shared with TRBD2. Germline V gene lookup returns CDR1 PRHDT and CDR2 FYEKMQ (reference sequence). V was pared by 11 bases and J by 4 bases, with 15 bases of the junction left unmatched. CDR3 length equals 15 residues. The CDR3 loop reads CASVGASGKRYEQYF. The CDR3 DNA reads as TGTGCCTCCGTGGGGGCTAGCGGGAAAAGGTACGAGCAGTACTTC.